This T cell receptor beta chain was retrieved from a study of T cell changes during pregnancy in multiple sclerosis (dated by TCRdb to between 2019 and 2020). Background on the whole study: Changes in the T cell repertoire over the course of pregnancy were examined in this study in women with multiple sclerosis.

Library preparation employed the immunoSEQ multiplex PCR assay. The source is immuneACCESS, and TCRdb retained only in-frame sequences with V and J called. Part of the clones is not carried over; for the studies checked, unresolved V genes explain less than half of this, and the remainder is unexplained. Here the sample has over 60,000 clones; 90% to 95% occur a single time. The top ten constitute roughly 1% of the sample. The V and J ends are trimmed by 5 bases and 3 bases, leaving 14 bases between them. From the cysteine through the phenylalanine, the CDR3 covers 14 amino acids. Just CDR3 DNA is preserved here, 42 bases in frame from base 1. As encoded in the germline V gene (reference sequence), CDR1 is SEHNR while CDR2 is FQNEAQ. As for this clone: Its antigen target is currently unknown. No per-base quality is available; no much larger clone lies one base away.

The chain is assembled from TRBV7-9 and TRBJ2-7; D gene: possibly TRBD2, on 5 matching bases. The sequence was obtained from a female donor with multiple sclerosis, enrolled in a pregnancy study. The sample here was peripheral blood, taken in the first trimester of pregnancy. The DNA reads as follows: TGTGCCAGCAGCGAAAGTCGGGATTACTACGAGCAGTACTTC. Its translation reads: CASSESRDYYEQYF.